This T cell receptor beta chain came from a study of blood T cell repertoires in COVID-19. Study-wide context: Acute and convalescent COVID-19 specimens originated in the United States, Italy and Spain. Sample material is recorded as cDNA or gDNA derived from T cells, B-cell-depleted T cells, or PBMCs.

Method: immunoSEQ multiplex PCR; TCRdb's copy keeps in-frame clones and lacks some. Of 150,000 to 170,000 clones detected, roughly 72% appear once; the ten largest clones hold 3.7%. The germline CDR1 and CDR2 sequences are SGDLS and YYNGEE. The CDR3 extends over 14 amino acids. The ends were cut back, 5 bases at V and 0 bases at J, with 8 bases in the middle. This receptor was obtained from a woman older than 75 with acute or convalescent COVID-19. Sequenced: peripheral blood. The V and J genes are TRBV9 and TRBJ2-2; a possible D gene is TRBD2 (6 bases). The CDR3 sequence is CASRSGPNTGELFF. Here the CDR3 DNA reads TGTGCCAGCAGAAGCGGGCCGAACACCGGGGAGCTGTTTTTT.